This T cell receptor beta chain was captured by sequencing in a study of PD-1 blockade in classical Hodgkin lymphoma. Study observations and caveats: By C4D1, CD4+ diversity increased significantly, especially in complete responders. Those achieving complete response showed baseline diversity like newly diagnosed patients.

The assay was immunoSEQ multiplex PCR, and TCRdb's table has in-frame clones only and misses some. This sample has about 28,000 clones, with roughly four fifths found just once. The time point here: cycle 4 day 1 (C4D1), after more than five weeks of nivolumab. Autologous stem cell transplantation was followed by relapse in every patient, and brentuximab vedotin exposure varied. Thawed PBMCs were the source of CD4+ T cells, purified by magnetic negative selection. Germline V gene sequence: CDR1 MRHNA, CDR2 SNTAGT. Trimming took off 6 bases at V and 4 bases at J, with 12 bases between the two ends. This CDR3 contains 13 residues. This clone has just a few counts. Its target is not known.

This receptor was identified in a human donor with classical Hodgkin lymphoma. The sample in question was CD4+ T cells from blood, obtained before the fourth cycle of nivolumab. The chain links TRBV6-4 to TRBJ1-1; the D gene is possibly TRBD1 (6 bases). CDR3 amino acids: CASRAGEFTEAFF. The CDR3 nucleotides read TGTGCCAGCAGAGCAGGGGAGTTCACTGAAGCTTTCTTT.